The 9 T cell receptor beta chains below come from one sample, sequenced in a study of OX40 agonist ivuxolimab in advanced cancers. This table comes from immunoSEQ multiplex PCR, and its TCRdb copy is limited to in-frame clones, with some not included. The table includes 60,000 or so clones, around 83% detected once. Sequencing was performed on CD4+ or CD8+ T cells sorted from blood, taken in a trial of the OX40 agonist ivuxolimab. These receptors originate from an adult with an advanced solid tumor such as melanoma, head and neck, liver or kidney cancer.

The count of this clone is one. The rearrangement uses TRBV7-8 and TRBJ2-5, with D possibly TRBD1 on 6 matching bases. The DNA matches TRBJ2-7 better at its end, which makes the J call doubtful. This CDR3 has 15 amino acids. CDR1 and CDR2 from the germline V gene are SGHVS and FQNEAQ. In DNA, the CDR3 is TGTGCCAGCAGCTTAGTTTTACAGGGCGGCTACGAGCAGTACTTC. As protein: CASSLVLQGGYEQYF.

The CDR3 DNA is TGTGCCAGCAGCCCCAGCGAGGGAGGTGGAGATACGCAGTATTTT. This sequence encodes CASSPSEGGGDTQYF. The gene calls are TRBV7-9 and TRBJ2-3; possible D gene TRBD2, 6 bases. The CDR3 runs to 15 residues. V was pared by 5 bases and J by 5 bases, with 17 bases between. Germline CDR1 reads SEHNR; CDR2 reads FQNEAQ (reference sequence).

The chain has TRBV7-8 and TRBJ2-5, with 12 positions matching TRBD2. With 3 bases clipped from V and 4 bases from J, the junction kept 6 bases outside the gene matches. The CDR3 spans 16 residues. The germline V gene has CDR1 SGHVS and CDR2 FQNEAQ. CDR3 sequence: CASSFLAGGPGETQYF. The CDR3 nucleotides read TGTGCCAGCAGCTTTCTAGCGGGGGGGCCAGGAGAGACCCAGTACTTC.

The chain has TRBV11-2 and TRBJ1-1; no definite D call. The CDR3 runs 13 residues. Trimming took 1 base from V and 4 from J, leaving 7 bases between them. Germline CDR1 reads SGHAT; CDR2 reads FQNNGV. CDR3 sequence reads: CASSLGWGTEAFF. CDR3 nucleotide sequence: TGTGCCAGCAGCTTAGGATGGGGCACTGAAGCTTTCTTT.

V and J are TRBV10-3 and TRBJ1-3; D call uncertain. V shed 3 bases and J shed 2 bases, with 11 bases lying between them. The CDR3 extends over 15 amino acids. Germline CDR1 ENHRY, CDR2 SYGVKD. The CDR3 here is CAISDRVLTGNTIYF. The CDR3 bases are TGTGCCATCAGTGATAGGGTTTTGACTGGAAACACCATATATTTT.

The chain combines TRBV2 with TRBJ1-5; the D is unclear. The germline CDR1 and CDR2 sequences are SNHLY and FYNNEI. The CDR3 runs 14 residues. The V and J ends lost 3 bases and 6 bases respectively, with 12 bases between them. CDR3 loop: CASSEGLGSQPQHF. The CDR3 DNA follows: TGTGCCAGCAGTGAGGGTCTCGGCAGTCAGCCCCAGCATTTT.

The chain uses TRBV20-1 and TRBJ2-7, with D unclear. The ends were cut back, 7 bases at V and 3 bases at J, with 10 bases in the middle. Germline V lookup: CDR1 DFQATT, CDR2 SNEGSKA (reference sequence). This CDR3 comprises 11 residues. The CDR3 spells CSGMQDYEQYF. In DNA, the CDR3 is TGCAGTGGTATGCAGGACTACGAGCAGTACTTC.

The genes are TRBV7-2 and TRBJ2-7; TRBD1 agrees at 10 bases. Germline CDR1 and CDR2: SGHTA and FQGNSA. The CDR3 covers 17 residues. Losses at the gene ends were 3 bases for V and 6 bases for J; bases not matched to a gene: 14. In nucleotides, the CDR3 is TGTGCCAGCAGCTTGGGGCCTTTTCCGGGACAGGGGTTCGAGCAGTACTTC. Translated: CASSLGPFPGQGFEQYF.

V usage is TRBV5-1 and J usage is TRBJ1-2; D gene unclear. Trimming cost V 2 bases and J 4 bases, with 9 bases left between them. CDR1 is SGHRS and CDR2 is YFSETQ in the germline V gene. The CDR3 is 13 amino acids. For the CDR3, the DNA is TGCGCCAGCAGCTTAGTAGGGAGCTATGGCTACACCTTC. This sequence encodes CASSLVGSYGYTF.